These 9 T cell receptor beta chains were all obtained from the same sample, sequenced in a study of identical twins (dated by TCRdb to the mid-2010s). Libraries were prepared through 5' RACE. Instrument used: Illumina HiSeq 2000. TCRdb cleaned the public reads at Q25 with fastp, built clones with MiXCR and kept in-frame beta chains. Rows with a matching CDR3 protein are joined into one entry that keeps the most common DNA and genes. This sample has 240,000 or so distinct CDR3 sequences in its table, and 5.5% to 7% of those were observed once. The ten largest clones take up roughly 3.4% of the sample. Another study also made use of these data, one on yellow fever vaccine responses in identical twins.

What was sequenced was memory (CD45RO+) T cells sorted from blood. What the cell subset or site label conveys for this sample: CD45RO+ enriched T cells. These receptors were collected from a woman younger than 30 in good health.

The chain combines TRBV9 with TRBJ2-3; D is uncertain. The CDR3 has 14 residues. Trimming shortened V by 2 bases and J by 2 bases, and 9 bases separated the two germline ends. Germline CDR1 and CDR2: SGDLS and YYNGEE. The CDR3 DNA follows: TGTGCCAGCAGCGTTTACGGGTACACAGATACGCAGTATTTT. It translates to CASSVYGYTDTQYF.

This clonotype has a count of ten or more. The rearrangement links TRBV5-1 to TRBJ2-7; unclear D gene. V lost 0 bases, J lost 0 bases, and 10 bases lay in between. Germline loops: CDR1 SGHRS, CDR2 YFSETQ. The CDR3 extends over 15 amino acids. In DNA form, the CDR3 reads TGCGCCAGCAGCTTGGGTGGATTTGACTCCTACGAGCAGTACTTC. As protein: CASSLGGFDSYEQYF.

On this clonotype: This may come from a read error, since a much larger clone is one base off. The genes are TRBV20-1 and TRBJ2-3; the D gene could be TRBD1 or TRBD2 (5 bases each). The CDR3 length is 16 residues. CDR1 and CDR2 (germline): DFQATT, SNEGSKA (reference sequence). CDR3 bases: TGCTGTGCTAGTGGTGTTGGGGGTGTGAGCACAGATACGCAGTATTTT. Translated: CCASGVGGVSTDTQYF.

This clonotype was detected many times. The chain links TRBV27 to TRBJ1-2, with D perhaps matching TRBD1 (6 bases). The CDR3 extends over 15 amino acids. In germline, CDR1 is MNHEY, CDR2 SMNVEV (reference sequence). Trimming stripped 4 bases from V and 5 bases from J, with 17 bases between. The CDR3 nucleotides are TGTGCCAGCAGTTCTGGGATCAGGGGCGCTTATGGCTACACCTTC. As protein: CASSSGIRGAYGYTF.

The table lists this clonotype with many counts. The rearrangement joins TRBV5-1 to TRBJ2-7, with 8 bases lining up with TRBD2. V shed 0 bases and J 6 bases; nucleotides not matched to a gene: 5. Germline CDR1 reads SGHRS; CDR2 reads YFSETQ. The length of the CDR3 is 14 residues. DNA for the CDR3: TGCGCCAGCAGCTTGGCGGGACTAGTGTTCGAGCAGTACTTC. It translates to CASSLAGLVFEQYF.

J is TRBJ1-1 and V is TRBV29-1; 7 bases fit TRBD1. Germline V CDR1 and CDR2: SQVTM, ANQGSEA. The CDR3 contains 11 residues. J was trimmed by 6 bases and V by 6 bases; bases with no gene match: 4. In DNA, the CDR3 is TGCAGCGTCGCTCAGGGGGCTGAAGCTTTCTTT. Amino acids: CSVAQGAEAFF.

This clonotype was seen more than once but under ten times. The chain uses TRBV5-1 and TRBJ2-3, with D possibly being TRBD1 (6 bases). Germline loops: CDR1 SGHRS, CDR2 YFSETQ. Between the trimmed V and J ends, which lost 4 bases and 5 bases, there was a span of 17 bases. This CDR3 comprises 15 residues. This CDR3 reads CASSLGLTGLDTQYF. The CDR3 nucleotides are TGCGCCAGCAGCCTGGGGTTGACAGGACTAGATACGCAGTATTTT.

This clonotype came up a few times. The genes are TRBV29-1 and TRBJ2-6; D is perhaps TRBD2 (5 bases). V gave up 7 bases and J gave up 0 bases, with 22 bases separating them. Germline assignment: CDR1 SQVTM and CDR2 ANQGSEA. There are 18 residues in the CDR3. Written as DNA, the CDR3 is TGCAGCGCTCTAGACACGGGAAAAATGTACTCTGGGGCCAACGTCCTGACTTTC. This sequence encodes CSALDTGKMYSGANVLTF.

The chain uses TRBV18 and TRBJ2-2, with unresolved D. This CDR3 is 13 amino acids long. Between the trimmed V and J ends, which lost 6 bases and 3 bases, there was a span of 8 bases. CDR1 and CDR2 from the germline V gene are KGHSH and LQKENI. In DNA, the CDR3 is TGTGCCAGCTCTCCCAGATACACCGGGGAGCTGTTTTTT. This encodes CASSPRYTGELFF.